The source of this TCR beta chain is a study of beta chain features in type 1 diabetes. Sequencing targeted expressed TCRB transcripts, as all isolated RNA had been reverse transcribed. Using immunoSEQ multiplex PCR, the repertoire was profiled, and TCRdb retains in-frame clones only, with some absent. The table records 500,000 to 700,000 clones, 15% of them present only once. This clone was recorded a few times. With 0 bases clipped from V and 2 bases from J, the junction kept 3 bases outside the gene matches. The CDR3 sequence is 14 residues long. Germline lookup yields CDR1 GTSNPN and CDR2 SVGIG (reference sequence).

The V and J genes are TRBV30 and TRBJ2-5; 7 bases agree with TRBD2. Sequenced sample: naive CD4+ T cells from blood. This TCR came from a man between 18 and 29 years old in good health. The CDR3 spells CAWSVGLHQETQYF. CDR3 bases: TGTGCCTGGAGTGTGGGACTACATCAAGAGACCCAGTACTTC.